The 5 T cell receptor beta chains listed next were all sequenced from one sample in a study of regulatory T cells in long-lasting Graves disease. Arm-PCR with iRepertoire HTBI primers amplified the CDR3 regions for these TCR beta libraries. Via MiXCR, TCRdb re-called the multiplex PCR reads, giving one row per CDR3 protein. The table records 390,000 or so distinct CDR3 sequences, roughly 24% of them present only once. Time point denoted: persistent/refractory GD, antithyroid drugs over 5 years with positive TRAb. After RNA was extracted from PBMCs, the TCR library was made from it. Sequencing used peripheral blood mononuclear cells (PBMCs), obtained when the disease was refractory, from a patient treated with antithyroid drugs. The receptors come from a middle-aged woman with Graves disease.

This clonotype was detected ten times or more. The V and J genes are TRBV12-3 or TRBV12-4 and TRBJ2-7; D not certain. The CDR3 length is 15 residues. Trimming shortened V by 2 bases and J by 5 bases, and 16 bases separated the two germline ends. The CDR3 region has the DNA TGTGCCAGCAGTTTAATGGGGTCGGCGCGACACGAGCAGTACTTC. It translates to CASSLMGSARHEQYF.

This clonotype was seen a few times. As DNA, the CDR3 is TGTGCCAGTAGTCGAGGTAGGGGAGAGACCCAGTACTTC. Its translation is CASSRGRGETQYF. The chain employs TRBV19 and TRBJ2-5, with D possibly matching TRBD1 (5 bases). The V gene lost 5 bases and the J gene lost 4 bases, with 11 bases spanning the gap. Germline assignment: CDR1 LNHDA and CDR2 SQIVND (reference sequence). The CDR3 extends over 13 amino acids.

The sample holds a few counts of this clonotype. The chain joins TRBV9 to TRBJ2-1, with 7 nucleotides matching TRBD2. The germline CDR1 and CDR2 sequences are SGDLS and YYNGEE. The CDR3 contains 12 residues. V gave up 4 bases and J gave up 6 bases; unmatched junction bases: 1. In DNA, the CDR3 is TGTGCCAGCAGCCCTAGCGGCAATGAGCAGTTCTTC. Its protein product is CASSPSGNEQFF.

This clonotype was picked up many times. CDR3: CASSPRPGLAGGPISYEQYF. The CDR3 nucleotides read TGTGCCAGCAGTCCGAGACCGGGACTAGCGGGAGGGCCGATCTCCTACGAGCAGTACTTC. The chain uses TRBV28 and TRBJ2-7; 16 bases align to TRBD2. V lost 5 bases to trimming and J lost 0 bases; unmatched junction nucleotides: 13. The germline V gene encodes CDR1 MDHEN and CDR2 SYDVKM. CDR3 length equals 20 residues.

The gene calls are TRBV19 and TRBJ1-5, with D perhaps matching TRBD1 (6 bases). Germline-derived CDR1 and CDR2 are LNHDA and SQIVND (reference sequence). Trimming cost V 6 bases and J 3 bases, with 15 bases left between them. This CDR3 region has 15 residues. The CDR3 is CASSTDRQYNQPQHF. Here the CDR3 DNA reads TGTGCCAGTAGCACGGACAGACAATACAATCAGCCCCAGCATTTT.